This TCR beta chain was observed in a study of blood T cell repertoires in COVID-19. The Seattle site enrolled patients during active infection and followed them longitudinally. TCRdb keeps only in-frame clones here, not all; method: immunoSEQ multiplex PCR. The table shows about 180,000 clones, with roughly 84% occurring only once. The CDR3 runs to 14 residues. V dropped 7 bases and J dropped 1; count of bases not matched to a gene: 4. Germline-derived CDR1 and CDR2 are SNHLY and FYNNEI. This clonotype was obtained from a person aged 70 to 85 with COVID-19, enrolled during active disease. The specimen was peripheral blood. This chain connects TRBV2 to TRBJ2-5; 9 bases fit TRBD1. The CDR3 DNA is TGTGCCAGCAACCTACAGGGGGCCCAAGAGACCCAGTACTTC. This sequence encodes CASNLQGAQETQYF.